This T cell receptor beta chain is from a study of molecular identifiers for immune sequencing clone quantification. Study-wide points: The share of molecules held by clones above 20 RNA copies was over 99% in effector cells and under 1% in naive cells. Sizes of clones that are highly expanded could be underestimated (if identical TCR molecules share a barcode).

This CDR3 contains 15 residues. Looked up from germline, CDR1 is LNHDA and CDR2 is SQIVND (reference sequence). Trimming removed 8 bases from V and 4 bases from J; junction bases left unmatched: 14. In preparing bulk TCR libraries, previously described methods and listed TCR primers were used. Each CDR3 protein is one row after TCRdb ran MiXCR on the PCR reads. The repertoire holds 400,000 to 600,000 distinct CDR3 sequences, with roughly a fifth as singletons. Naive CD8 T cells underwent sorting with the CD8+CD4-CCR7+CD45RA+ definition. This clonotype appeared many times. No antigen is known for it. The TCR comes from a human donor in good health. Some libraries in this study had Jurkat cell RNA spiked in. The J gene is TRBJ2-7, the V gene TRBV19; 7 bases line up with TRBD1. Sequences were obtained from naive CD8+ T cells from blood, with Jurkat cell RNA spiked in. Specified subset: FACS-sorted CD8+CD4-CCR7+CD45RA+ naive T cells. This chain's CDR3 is CASVRRDSALYEQYF. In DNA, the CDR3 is TGTGCCAGTGTCCGCCGGGACAGTGCGTTATACGAGCAGTACTTC.